This entry lists 27 T cell receptor beta chains sequenced from one sample in a study of OX40 agonist ivuxolimab in advanced cancers. Library preparation employed the immunoSEQ multiplex PCR assay. Entries here come from immuneACCESS through TCRdb and include only in-frame sequences with V and J called. Some clones fail to appear in such tables; in the studies checked, an unresolved V gene covers under half of the shortfall, and the cause of the remainder is unknown. The sample table records roughly 70,000 clones; roughly 80% of these occur just once. Clones ranked in the top ten supply about 0.4% of the sample. The sequencing used CD4+ or CD8+ T cells sorted from blood, collected in a trial of the OX40 agonist ivuxolimab. The receptors stem from an adult with an advanced solid tumor such as melanoma, head and neck, liver or kidney cancer.

This rearrangement joins TRBV19 to TRBJ2-7, with D possibly being TRBD1 or TRBD2 (5 bases each). The CDR3 consists of 14 residues. Per germline, CDR1 LNHDA and CDR2 SQIVND (reference sequence). Between the trimmed V and J ends, which lost 9 bases and 1 base, there was a span of 16 bases. CDR3 DNA sequence: TGTGCCAGCCGGGGTAGGGGCGATTCCTACGAGCAGTACTTC. Translation gives CASRGRGDSYEQYF.

The V call is TRBV5-1, the J call TRBJ2-1; perhaps TRBD1 as D (6 bases). The V end lost 7 bases, the J end lost 1 base, and 18 bases lay between the germline ends. CDR1 and CDR2 (germline): SGHRS, YFSETQ. CDR3 length: 16 amino acids. The CDR3 loop reads CASAPLQGLSYNEQFF. The DNA for the CDR3 is TGCGCCAGCGCCCCGTTACAGGGCCTATCCTACAATGAGCAGTTCTTC.

This clone was seen just once. The rearrangement links TRBV7-9 to TRBJ1-2, with 9 nucleotides matching TRBD1. The CDR3 extends over 14 amino acids. The germline CDR1 and CDR2 sequences are SEHNR and FQNEAQ (reference sequence). V dropped 5 bases and J dropped 6; count of bases not matched to a gene: 7. The CDR3: CASSATQGAHGYTF. CDR3 in DNA: TGTGCCAGCAGCGCCACACAGGGGGCCCATGGCTACACCTTC.

V gene TRBV5-1 combines with J gene TRBJ2-2; 10 positions match TRBD1. Losses at the gene ends were 4 bases for V and 0 bases for J; bases not matched to a gene: 6. CDR3 length: 17 amino acids. Germline V CDR1 and CDR2: SGHRS, YFSETQ. The CDR3: CASSQPGQGTNTGELFF. The DNA of the CDR3 is TGCGCCAGCAGCCAACCGGGACAGGGGACGAACACCGGGGAGCTGTTTTTT.

The gene calls are TRBV9 and TRBJ1-2; D uncertain. Trimming left V 4 bases short and J 5 bases short, with 15 bases between. The CDR3 length is 14 residues. CDR1 SGDLS and CDR2 YYNGEE come from the germline V gene. DNA for the CDR3: TGTGCCAGCAGCCCCCGAGGGCCAGAGTATGGCTACACCTTC. As protein: CASSPRGPEYGYTF.

The chain employs TRBV6-1 and TRBJ2-7; D not resolved. CDR3 length: 13 amino acids. V lost 3 bases and J 1 base, leaving 7 bases between the germline ends. Germline V CDR1 and CDR2: MNHNS, SASEGT. The CDR3 sequence is CASSDIWSYEQYF. In DNA, the CDR3 is TGTGCCAGCAGTGATATCTGGTCCTACGAGCAGTACTTC.

This clone was seen just once. The genes are TRBV5-6 and TRBJ1-4; 7 nucleotides line up with TRBD1. CDR3 size: 15 residues. Germline-derived CDR1 and CDR2 are SGHDT and YYEEEE. The V and J ends lost 4 bases and 5 bases, in that order; junction bases with no gene match: 8. The CDR3 is CASSEDRTLNEKLFF. DNA of the CDR3: TGTGCCAGCAGCGAGGACAGGACTTTGAATGAAAAACTGTTTTTT.

The genes are TRBV7-3 and TRBJ2-5; 8 bases map to TRBD2. Per the germline V gene, CDR1 is SGHTA and CDR2 is FQGTGA. The CDR3 has 13 amino acids. J lost 4 bases, V lost 5 bases, and 3 bases had no gene match. The chain's CDR3 is CASSRTSLETQYF. The DNA for the CDR3 is TGTGCCAGCAGCAGGACTAGCTTAGAGACCCAGTACTTC.

The CDR3 sequence: CASSQLDRAANTEAFF. The CDR3 DNA reads TGTGCCAGCAGCCAACTGGACAGGGCAGCAAACACTGAAGCTTTCTTT. The V gene is TRBV5-6, the J gene TRBJ1-1; TRBD1 matches at 8 bases. Germline CDR1 is SGHDT and CDR2 is YYEEEE. The junction had 10 bases not matched to a gene; V was cut back by 4 bases and J by 2 bases. The CDR3 runs to 16 residues.

This rearrangement joins TRBV6-6 to TRBJ1-1; D might be TRBD1 (6 bases). Trimming stripped 2 bases from V and 8 bases from J, with 15 bases between. CDR3 length equals 14 residues. Germline CDR1 and CDR2: MNHNY and SVGAGI (reference sequence). The CDR3 DNA reads TGTGCCAGCAGTTACGACCCACAGGGATACGAAGCTTTCTTT. Translating gives CASSYDPQGYEAFF.

This chain uses TRBV6-1 with TRBJ1-2; D remains ambiguous. V shed 6 bases and J shed 5 bases, with 16 bases lying between them. The V gene's germline CDR1 is MNHNS and CDR2 SASEGT. There are 14 residues in the CDR3. The CDR3 region has the DNA TGTGCCAGCAGCAAGGAGGCAGCCACATATGGCTACACCTTC. Its protein is CASSKEAATYGYTF.

On this clone itself: At one boundary the junction diverges from the germline segment, which might be a read error. This CDR3 reads CASSHRATDF. The CDR3 DNA sequence: TGTGCCAGCAGTCACCGGGCTACTGACTTC. V usage is TRBV28 and J usage is TRBJ2-7; D gene unclear. Germline V gives CDR1 MDHEN, CDR2 SYDVKM. The CDR3 loop spans 10 amino acids.

The rearrangement links TRBV6-5 to TRBJ1-2; possibly TRBD1 for D (6 bases). The CDR3 totals 14 residues. Trimming removed 6 bases at V and 2 bases at J, with 13 bases between. CDR1 and CDR2 (germline): MNHEY, SVGAGI. CDR3 bases: TGTGCCAGCAGCCCCCCCACAGGGAACTATGGCTACACCTTC. It specifies CASSPPTGNYGYTF.

With regard to this clone: An end of the junction does not agree with germline; a read error may underlie this. The V and J genes are TRBV11-1 and TRBJ2-3, with TRBD2 matching over 8 bases. Germline CDR1 reads SGHAT; CDR2 reads FQDESV (reference sequence). This CDR3 has 15 amino acids. CDR3 in amino acids: CASSLAGAATDTQYF. The CDR3 nucleotides read TGTGCCAGCAGCCTAGCGGGTGCTGCCACAGATACGCAGTATTTT.

The chain joins TRBV23-1 to TRBJ2-1; TRBD1 is a possible D gene (6 bases). TRBV23-1 is an open reading frame, and its role is uncertain. V lost 3 bases and J 5 bases, leaving 17 bases between the germline ends. The CDR3 has 16 amino acids. CDR3 DNA: TGCGCCAGCAGTCACGCCCGACAGGTCCCAGACAATGAGCAGTTCTTC. Its protein product is CASSHARQVPDNEQFF.

V and J are TRBV10-2 and TRBJ2-1, with D perhaps matching TRBD1 or TRBD2 (5 bases each). This CDR3 has 14 residues. Germline CDR1 is WSHSY and CDR2 is SAAADI. Trimming shortened V by 3 bases and J by 4 bases, and 10 bases separated the two germline ends. CDR3 protein: CASSEGTEYNEQFF. The CDR3 coding sequence is TGCGCCAGCAGTGAAGGGACGGAATACAATGAGCAGTTCTTC.

This chain connects TRBV28 to TRBJ1-4; the D is unclear. Per germline, CDR1 MDHEN and CDR2 SYDVKM. The V gene lost 5 bases and the J gene lost 0 bases, with 10 bases spanning the gap. This CDR3 region has 15 residues. The CDR3 spells CASSGNIATNEKLFF. CDR3 nucleotides: TGTGCCAGCAGTGGTAACATTGCAACTAATGAAAAACTGTTTTTT.

The V gene is TRBV2, the J gene TRBJ2-1; TRBD1 agrees at 8 bases. The CDR3 is 15 amino acids. The trim removed 5 bases at V and 1 base at J, leaving 4 bases unmatched. Germline CDR1 is SNHLY and CDR2 is FYNNEI. The CDR3 coding sequence is TGTGCCAGCAGTTGGGACAGGAGTTCCTACAATGAGCAGTTCTTC. This sequence encodes CASSWDRSSYNEQFF.

The rearrangement links TRBV18 to TRBJ2-7, with 7 bases that match TRBD2. CDR3 length: 15 amino acids. The germline V gene encodes CDR1 KGHSH and CDR2 LQKENI. Germline trimming cut 2 bases from V and 3 bases from J; bases unmatched to any gene: 7. The CDR3 region has the DNA TGTGCCAGCTCACCAGCGGGAGTAGGTGGCTACGAGCAGTACTTC. This translates into CASSPAGVGGYEQYF.

This chain joins TRBV5-6 and TRBJ2-1; 8 nucleotides align to TRBD2. The CDR3 loop spans 16 amino acids. Trimming removed 0 bases from V and 3 bases from J; junction bases left unmatched: 5. CDR1 is SGHDT, CDR2 YYEEEE, per germline. The CDR3 DNA reads as TGTGCCAGCAGCTTGGCCAGGCTAGCGGGCTACAATGAGCAGTTCTTC. Its protein is CASSLARLAGYNEQFF.

This chain uses TRBV10-1 with TRBJ2-1, with 10 positions matching TRBD2. The CDR3 is 16 amino acids. Germline lookup yields CDR1 WNHNN and CDR2 SYGVQD (reference sequence). V was pared by 0 bases and J by 8 bases, with 7 bases of the junction left unmatched. CDR3 protein: CASSESSGRQRDEQFF. CDR3 in DNA: TGCGCCAGCAGTGAGTCTAGCGGGAGGCAACGGGATGAGCAGTTCTTC.

V gene TRBV5-4 combines with J gene TRBJ1-2; no reliable D call. Between the trimmed V and J ends, which lost 3 bases and 8 bases, there was a span of 14 bases. The CDR3 contains 13 residues. Germline V gene sequence: CDR1 SGHNT, CDR2 YYREEE (reference sequence). The DNA for the CDR3 is TGTGCCAGCAGCTCCAACTATCTGGGAGGCTACACCTTC. It codes for CASSSNYLGGYTF.

This rearrangement joins TRBV7-2 to TRBJ2-3; TRBD1 agrees at 9 bases. The CDR3 sequence is 16 residues long. V lost 2 bases and J lost 4; bases outside the gene matches: 7. Looked up from germline, CDR1 is SGHTA and CDR2 is FQGNSA. CDR3 in amino acids: CASSLFGTGLPDTQYF. The CDR3 bases are TGTGCCAGCAGCTTATTTGGGACAGGGCTCCCAGATACGCAGTATTTT. Full variable domain (missing parts from reference TRBV7-2 and TRBJ2-3): GAGVSQSPSNKVTEKGKDVELRCDPISGHTALYWYRQSLGQGLEFLIYFQGNSAPDKSGLPSDRFSAERTGGSVSTLTIQRTQQEDSAVYLCASSLFGTGLPDTQYFGPGTRLTVL.

The V and J genes are TRBV5-1 and TRBJ2-3; the D is unclear. Germline CDR1 reads SGHRS; CDR2 reads YFSETQ. CDR3 length equals 15 residues. Trimming stripped 4 bases from V and 1 base from J, with 13 bases between. The CDR3 here is CASSQGWVGTDTQYF. CDR3 coding DNA: TGCGCCAGCAGCCAAGGGTGGGTGGGCACAGATACGCAGTATTTT. Full variable domain (remainder filled in from reference TRBV5-1 and TRBJ2-3): KAGVTQTPRYLIKTRGQQVTLSCSPISGHRSVSWYQQTPGQGLQFLFEYFSETQRNKGNFPGRFSGRQFSNSRSEMNVSTLELGDSALYLCASSQGWVGTDTQYFGPGTRLTVL.

This clone has more than one count but fewer than ten. The chain couples TRBV6-6 to TRBJ2-7; D is uncertain. CDR3 size: 12 residues. The V end lost 7 bases, the J end lost 3 bases, and 10 bases lay between the germline ends. Germline CDR1 reads MNHNY; CDR2 reads SVGAGI (reference sequence). CDR3 protein: CASKGPYYEQYF. CDR3 nucleotide sequence: TGTGCCAGCAAAGGGCCTTACTACGAGCAGTACTTC.

The chain carries TRBV4-1 and TRBJ2-1; 8 bases match TRBD2. After removal of 4 bases from V and 5 bases from J, the junction contained 10 bases not matched to a gene. Germline V gene sequence: CDR1 MGHRA, CDR2 YSYEKL. The CDR3 is 16 amino acids. The CDR3, as DNA: TGCGCCAGCAGCCCTATAGGCCGGGGGGGTAACAATGAGCAGTTCTTC. This encodes CASSPIGRGGNNEQFF.

This chain uses TRBV7-9 with TRBJ2-5, with unresolved D. The CDR3 runs 12 residues. Trimming removed 4 bases from V and 7 bases from J, with 10 bases in between. Germline V gene data show CDR1 as SEHNR and CDR2 as FQNEAQ (reference sequence). As DNA, the CDR3 is TGTGCCAGCAGCTCGCGGTGGGGGACCCAGTACTTC. It translates to CASSSRWGTQYF.